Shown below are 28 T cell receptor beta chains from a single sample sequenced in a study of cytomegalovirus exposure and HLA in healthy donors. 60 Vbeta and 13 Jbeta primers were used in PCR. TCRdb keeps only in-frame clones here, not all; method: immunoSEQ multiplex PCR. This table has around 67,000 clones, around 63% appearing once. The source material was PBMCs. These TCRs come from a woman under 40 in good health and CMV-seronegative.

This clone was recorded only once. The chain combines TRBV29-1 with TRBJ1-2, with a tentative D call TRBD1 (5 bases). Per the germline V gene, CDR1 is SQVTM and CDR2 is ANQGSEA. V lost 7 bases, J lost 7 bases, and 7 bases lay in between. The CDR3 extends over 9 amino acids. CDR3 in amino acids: CSEDSGYTF. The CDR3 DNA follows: TGCAGCGAAGACAGTGGCTACACCTTC.

The CDR3 region is CASRRQGSYEQYF. DNA for the CDR3: TGTGCCAGCAGGCGACAGGGGTCCTACGAGCAGTACTTC. The V call is TRBV27, the J call TRBJ2-7, with TRBD1 identical over 8 bases. CDR1 and CDR2 (germline): MNHEY, SMNVEV (reference sequence). The CDR3 consists of 13 residues. The V gene end was trimmed by 6 bases and the J gene end by 1 base; junction bases not matched to a gene: 2.

The CDR3 DNA reads TGCGCCAGCGGGAACAGGGGTCAGCCCCAGCATTTT. This gives the protein CASGNRGQPQHF. The chain combines TRBV10-1 with TRBJ1-5, with TRBD1 matching 7 bases. With V trimmed by 8 bases and J by 6 bases, 4 bases remained unmatched. Germline assignment: CDR1 WNHNN and CDR2 SYGVQD (reference sequence). The CDR3 is 12 residues long.

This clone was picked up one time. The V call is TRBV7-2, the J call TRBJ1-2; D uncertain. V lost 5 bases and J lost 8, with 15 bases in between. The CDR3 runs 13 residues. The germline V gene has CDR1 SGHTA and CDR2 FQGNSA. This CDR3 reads CASSRLDLEGYTF. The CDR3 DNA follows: TGTGCCAGCAGCCGCCTCGACCTAGAGGGCTACACCTTC.

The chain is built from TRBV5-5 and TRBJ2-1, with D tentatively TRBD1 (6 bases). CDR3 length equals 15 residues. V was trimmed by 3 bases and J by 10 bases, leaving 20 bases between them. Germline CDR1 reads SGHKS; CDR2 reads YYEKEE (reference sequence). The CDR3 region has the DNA TGTGCCAGCAGCTCCTTGCCAGGGGTGAACTACGAGCAGTTCTTC. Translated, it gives CASSSLPGVNYEQFF.

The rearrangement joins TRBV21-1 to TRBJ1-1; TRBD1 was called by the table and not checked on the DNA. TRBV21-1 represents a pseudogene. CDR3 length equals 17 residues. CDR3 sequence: CASSLEGLGDSNTEAFF. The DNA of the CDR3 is TGTGCCAGCAGCTTGGAAGGTCTAGGGGATTCGAACACTGAAGCTTTCTTT.

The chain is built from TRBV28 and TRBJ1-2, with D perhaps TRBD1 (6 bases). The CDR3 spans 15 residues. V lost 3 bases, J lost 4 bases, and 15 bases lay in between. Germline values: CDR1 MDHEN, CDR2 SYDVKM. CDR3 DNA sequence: TGTGCCAGCAGTTTTGGATCAACAGGGCTCTATGGCTACACCTTC. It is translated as CASSFGSTGLYGYTF.

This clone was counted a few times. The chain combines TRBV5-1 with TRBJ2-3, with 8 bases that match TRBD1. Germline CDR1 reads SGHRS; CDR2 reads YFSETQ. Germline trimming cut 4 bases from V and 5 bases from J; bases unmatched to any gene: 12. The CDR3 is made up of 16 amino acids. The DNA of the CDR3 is TGCGCCAGCAGCCGAGGGACAGGCCCCCGGGTAGATACGCAGTATTTT. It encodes CASSRGTGPRVDTQYF.

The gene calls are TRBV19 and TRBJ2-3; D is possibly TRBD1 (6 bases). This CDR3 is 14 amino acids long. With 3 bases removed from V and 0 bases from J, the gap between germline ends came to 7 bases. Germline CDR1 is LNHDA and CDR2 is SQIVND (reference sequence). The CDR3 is CASSMDSSTDTQYF. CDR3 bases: TGTGCCAGTAGTATGGACAGTAGCACAGATACGCAGTATTTT.

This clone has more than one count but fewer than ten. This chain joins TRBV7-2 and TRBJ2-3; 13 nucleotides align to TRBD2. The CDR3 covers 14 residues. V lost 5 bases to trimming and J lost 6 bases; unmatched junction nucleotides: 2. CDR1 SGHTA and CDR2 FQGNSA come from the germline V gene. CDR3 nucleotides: TGTGCCAGCAGCCTGGGACTAGCGGGGGATACGCAGTATTTT. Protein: CASSLGLAGDTQYF.

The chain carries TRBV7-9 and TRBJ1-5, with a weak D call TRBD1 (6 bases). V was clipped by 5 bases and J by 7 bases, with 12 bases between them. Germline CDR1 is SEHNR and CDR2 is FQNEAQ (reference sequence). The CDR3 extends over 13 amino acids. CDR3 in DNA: TGTGCCAGCAGCAGATTAGGGGGACAGCCCCAGCATTTT. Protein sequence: CASSRLGGQPQHF.

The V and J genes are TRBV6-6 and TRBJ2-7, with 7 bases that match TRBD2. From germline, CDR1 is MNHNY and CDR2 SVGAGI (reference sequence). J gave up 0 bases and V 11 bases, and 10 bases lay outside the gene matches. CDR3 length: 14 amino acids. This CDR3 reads CAASFSGSSYEQYF. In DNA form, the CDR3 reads TGTGCCGCCTCGTTTAGCGGGTCCTCCTACGAGCAGTACTTC.

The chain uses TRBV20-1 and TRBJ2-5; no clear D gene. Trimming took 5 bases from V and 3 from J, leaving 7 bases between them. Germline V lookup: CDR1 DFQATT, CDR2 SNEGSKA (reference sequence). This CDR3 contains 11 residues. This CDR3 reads CSAGPKETQYF. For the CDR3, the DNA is TGCAGTGCTGGGCCCAAAGAGACCCAGTACTTC.

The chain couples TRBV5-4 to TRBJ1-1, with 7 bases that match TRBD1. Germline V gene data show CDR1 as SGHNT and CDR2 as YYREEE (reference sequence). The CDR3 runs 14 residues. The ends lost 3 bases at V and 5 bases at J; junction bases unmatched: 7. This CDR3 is CASSSSRGITEAFF. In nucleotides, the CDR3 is TGTGCCAGCAGCTCGAGCAGGGGGATTACTGAAGCTTTCTTT.

The chain's CDR3 is CSVTLGGGYGYTF. Written as DNA, the CDR3 is TGCAGCGTGACCCTTGGGGGCGGCTATGGCTACACCTTC. The rearrangement uses TRBV29-1 and TRBJ1-2; maybe TRBD1 (6 bases). The CDR3 is 13 amino acids. In germline, CDR1 is SQVTM, CDR2 ANQGSEA. V lost 6 bases and J 4 bases, leaving 15 bases between the germline ends.

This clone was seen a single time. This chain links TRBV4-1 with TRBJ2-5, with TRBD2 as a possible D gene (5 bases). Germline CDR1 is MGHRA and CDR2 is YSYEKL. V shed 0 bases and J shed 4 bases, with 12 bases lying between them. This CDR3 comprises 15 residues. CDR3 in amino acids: CASSQDTGKGETQYF. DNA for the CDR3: TGCGCCAGCAGCCAAGATACGGGAAAAGGAGAGACCCAGTACTTC.

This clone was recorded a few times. The chain's CDR3 is CASSYPGLPTSTDTQYF. The DNA for the CDR3 is TGTGCCAGCAGCTACCCGGGACTACCGACTAGCACAGATACGCAGTATTTT. The V call is TRBV27, the J call TRBJ2-3; TRBD2 matches 7 bases. Germline V gives CDR1 MNHEY, CDR2 SMNVEV (reference sequence). The CDR3 totals 17 residues. Losses at the gene ends were 6 bases for V and 0 bases for J; bases not matched to a gene: 12.

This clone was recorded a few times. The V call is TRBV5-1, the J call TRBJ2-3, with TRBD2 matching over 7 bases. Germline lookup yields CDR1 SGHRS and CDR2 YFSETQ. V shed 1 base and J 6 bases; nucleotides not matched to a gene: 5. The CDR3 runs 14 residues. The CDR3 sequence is CASSLPGGGDTQYF. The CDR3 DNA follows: TGCGCCAGCAGCTTGCCGGGGGGAGGTGATACGCAGTATTTT.

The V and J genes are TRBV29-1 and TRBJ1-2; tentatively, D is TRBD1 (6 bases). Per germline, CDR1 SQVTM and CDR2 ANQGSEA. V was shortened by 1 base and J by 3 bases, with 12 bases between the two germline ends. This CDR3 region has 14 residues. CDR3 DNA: TGCAGCGTTGAAGGGGGGCAGATGGACTATGGCTACACCTTC. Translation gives CSVEGGQMDYGYTF.

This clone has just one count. The CDR3 region has the DNA TGTGCCGCAACCGACAGGGCAATTTATGGCTACACCTTC. This gives the protein CAATDRAIYGYTF. This sequence joins TRBV6-1 and TRBJ1-2, with 7 bases aligning to TRBD1. Germline V gene sequence: CDR1 MNHNS, CDR2 SASEGT. Trimming at V came to 11 bases and at J to 5 bases, leaving 11 bases not matched to a gene. The CDR3 is 13 residues long.

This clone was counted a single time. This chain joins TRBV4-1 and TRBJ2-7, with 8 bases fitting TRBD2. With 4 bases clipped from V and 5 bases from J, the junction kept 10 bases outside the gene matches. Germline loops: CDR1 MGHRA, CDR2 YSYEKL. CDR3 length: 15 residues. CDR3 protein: CASSRRGEDRHEQYF. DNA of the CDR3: TGCGCCAGCAGCCGGCGGGGGGAAGATCGGCACGAGCAGTACTTC.

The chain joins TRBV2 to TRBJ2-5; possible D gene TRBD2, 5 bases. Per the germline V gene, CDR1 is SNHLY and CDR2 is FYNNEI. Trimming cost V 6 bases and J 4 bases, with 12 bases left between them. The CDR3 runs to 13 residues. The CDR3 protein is CASRRGWAETQYF. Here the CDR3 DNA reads TGTGCCAGCAGACGGGGATGGGCAGAGACCCAGTACTTC.

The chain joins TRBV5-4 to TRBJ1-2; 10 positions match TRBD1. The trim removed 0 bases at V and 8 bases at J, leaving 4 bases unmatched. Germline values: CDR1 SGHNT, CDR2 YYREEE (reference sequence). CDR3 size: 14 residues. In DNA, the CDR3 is TGTGCCAGCAGCTTGGCGACAGGGGGCTACGGCTACACCTTC. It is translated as CASSLATGGYGYTF. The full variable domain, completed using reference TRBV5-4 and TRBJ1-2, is ETGVTQSPTHLIKTRGQQVTLRCSSQSGHNTVSWYQQALGQGPQFIFQYYREEENGRGNFPPRFSGLQFPNYSSELNVNALELDDSALYLCASSLATGGYGYTFGSGTRLTVV.

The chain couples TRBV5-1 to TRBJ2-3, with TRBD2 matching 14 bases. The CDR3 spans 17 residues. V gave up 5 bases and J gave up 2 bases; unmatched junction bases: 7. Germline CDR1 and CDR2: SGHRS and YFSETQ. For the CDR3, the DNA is TGCGCCAGCAGGGGACTAGCGGGGGCCCTCTCCACAGATACGCAGTATTTT. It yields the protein CASRGLAGALSTDTQYF.

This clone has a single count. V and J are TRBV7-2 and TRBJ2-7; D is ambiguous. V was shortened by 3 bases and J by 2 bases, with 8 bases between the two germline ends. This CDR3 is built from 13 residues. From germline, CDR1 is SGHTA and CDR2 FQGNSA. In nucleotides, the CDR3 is TGTGCCAGCAGCTTGGGCAACGCCTACGAGCAGTACTTC. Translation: CASSLGNAYEQYF. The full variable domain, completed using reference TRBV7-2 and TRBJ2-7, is GAGVSQSPSNKVTEKGKDVELRCDPISGHTALYWYRQSLGQGLEFLIYFQGNSAPDKSGLPSDRFSAERTGGSVSTLTIQRTQQEDSAVYLCASSLGNAYEQYFGPGTRLTVT.

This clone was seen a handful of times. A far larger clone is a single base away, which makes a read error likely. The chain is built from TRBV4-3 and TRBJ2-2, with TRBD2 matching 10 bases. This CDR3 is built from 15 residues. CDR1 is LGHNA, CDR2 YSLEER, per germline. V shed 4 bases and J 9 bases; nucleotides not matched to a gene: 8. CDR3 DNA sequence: TGCGCCAGCAGCCCTACTAGCGGGGTCGCCTGGGAGCTGTTTTTT. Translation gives CASSPTSGVAWELFF.

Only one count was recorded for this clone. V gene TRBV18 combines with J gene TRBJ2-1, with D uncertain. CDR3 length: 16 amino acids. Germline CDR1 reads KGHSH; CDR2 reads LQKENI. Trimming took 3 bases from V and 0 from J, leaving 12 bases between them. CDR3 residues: CASSPGSGPSYNEQFF. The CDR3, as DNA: TGTGCCAGCTCACCCGGTTCAGGCCCCTCCTACAATGAGCAGTTCTTC.

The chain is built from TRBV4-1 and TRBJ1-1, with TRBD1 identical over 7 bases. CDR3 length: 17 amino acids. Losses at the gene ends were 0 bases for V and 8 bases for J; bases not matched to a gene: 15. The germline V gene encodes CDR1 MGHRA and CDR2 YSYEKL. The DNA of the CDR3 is TGCGCCAGCAGCCAAGATGCTCAGGGGGATCTTACTCGCGAAGCTTTCTTT. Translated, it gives CASSQDAQGDLTREAFF.